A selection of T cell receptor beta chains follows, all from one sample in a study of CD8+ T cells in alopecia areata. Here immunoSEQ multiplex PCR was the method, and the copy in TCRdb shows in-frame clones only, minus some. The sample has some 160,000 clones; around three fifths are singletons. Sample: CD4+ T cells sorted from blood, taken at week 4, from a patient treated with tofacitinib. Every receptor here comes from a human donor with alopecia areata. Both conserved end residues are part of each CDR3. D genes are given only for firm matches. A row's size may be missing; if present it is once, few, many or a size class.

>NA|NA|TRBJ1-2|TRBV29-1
CSVDGGPYGYTF
TGCAGCGTTGATGGCGGGCCCTATGGCTACACCTTC
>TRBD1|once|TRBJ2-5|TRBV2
CASSEAGQQETQYF
TGTGCCAGCAGTGAAGCGGGACAGCAAGAGACCCAGTACTTC
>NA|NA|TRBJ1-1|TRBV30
CAWSSRGIGAFF
TGTGCCTGGAGTTCCCGTGGCATTGGAGCTTTCTTT
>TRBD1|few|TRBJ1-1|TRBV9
CASSEQGAGTEAFF
TGTGCCAGCAGCGAACAGGGGGCGGGGACTGAAGCTTTCTTT
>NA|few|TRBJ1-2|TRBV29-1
CSVEGEGGYTF
TGCAGCGTTGAAGGGGAAGGAGGCTACACCTTC
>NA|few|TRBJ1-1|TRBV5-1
CASSLEVNTEAFF
TGCGCCAGCAGCTTGGAGGTGAACACTGAAGCTTTCTTT
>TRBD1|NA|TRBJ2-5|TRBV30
CAWGPGQGGQETQYF
TGTGCCTGGGGACCGGGACAGGGAGGGCAAGAGACCCAGTACTTC
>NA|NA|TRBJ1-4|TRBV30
CAWSGASNEKLFF
TGTGCCTGGAGTGGGGCGAGTAATGAAAAACTGTTTTTT
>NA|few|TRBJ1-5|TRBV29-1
CSVEVAINQPQHF
TGCAGCGTTGAAGTAGCGATAAATCAGCCCCAGCATTTT
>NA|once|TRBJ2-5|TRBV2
CATTSGYRGETQYF
TGTGCCACCACCTCGGGGTACCGTGGGGAGACCCAGTACTTC
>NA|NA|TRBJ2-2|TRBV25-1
CASSEWADSGELFF
TGTGCCAGCAGTGAATGGGCCGACAGCGGGGAGCTGTTTTTT
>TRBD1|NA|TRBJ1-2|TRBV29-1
CSSDREDGYTF
TGCAGCTCGGACAGGGAGGATGGCTACACCTTC